The 32 T cell receptor beta chains in this list originate from one sample, sequenced in a study of T cells in Graves' hyperthyroidism and ophthalmopathy. TCR beta CDR3 region amplification was performed from RNA transcripts. A set of HTBI primers served as the primers for a first-round RT-PCR of the TCR CDR3. TCRdb ran MiXCR on the multiplex PCR reads and lists one entry per CDR3 protein. The table shows some 560,000 distinct CDR3 sequences, with 14% occurring only once. The sequenced material came from blood. All receptors derive from a woman aged 35 to 49 with Graves' hyperthyroidism.

This clonotype has a handful of counts. This chain joins TRBV10-3 and TRBJ1-1; 8 nucleotides align to TRBD1. The trim removed 0 bases at V and 3 bases at J, leaving 6 bases unmatched. CDR1 ENHRY and CDR2 SYGVKD come from the germline V gene. The CDR3 length is 16 residues. As DNA, the CDR3 is TGTGCCATCAGTGAGTCAAGGACAGGGAGCGACACTGAAGCTTTCTTT. This gives the protein CAISESRTGSDTEAFF.

The J gene is TRBJ2-3, the V gene TRBV4-1; D unresolved. V was shortened by 2 bases and J by 4 bases, with 4 bases between the two germline ends. CDR3 length: 12 amino acids. Germline V lookup: CDR1 MGHRA, CDR2 YSYEKL. The CDR3 DNA reads as TGCGCCAGCAGCCAATCGCCAGATACGCAGTATTTT. Its protein is CASSQSPDTQYF.

This clonotype was observed many times. V and J are TRBV20-1 and TRBJ2-1; 14 bases match TRBD2. Germline CDR1 reads DFQATT; CDR2 reads SNEGSKA (reference sequence). The CDR3 is made up of 16 amino acids. The V segment lost 6 bases and the J segment 7 bases; nucleotides outside the gene matches: 11. Written as DNA, the CDR3 is TGCAGTGCACCGTCGGGGACTAGCGGGAGTGTTAATGAGCAGTTCTTC. It encodes CSAPSGTSGSVNEQFF.

The table lists this clonotype with many counts. This sequence joins TRBV6-1 and TRBJ2-7; D may be TRBD2 (5 bases). Germline assignment: CDR1 MNHNS and CDR2 SASEGT. This CDR3 spans 16 amino acids. V was pared by 6 bases and J by 0 bases, with 18 bases between. CDR3 nucleotides: TGTGCCAGCAGGGCAGTTGAGGGAACCTTCTCCTACGAGCAGTACTTC. It encodes CASRAVEGTFSYEQYF.

This clonotype was seen repeatedly, ten times or more. The rearrangement links TRBV29-1 to TRBJ2-1; D not resolved. Trimming removed 4 bases from V and 4 bases from J, with 5 bases in between. This CDR3 region has 11 residues. Germline CDR1 reads SQVTM; CDR2 reads ANQGSEA. The CDR3, as DNA: TGCAGCGTTGTAGAATACAATGAGCAGTTCTTC. It is translated as CSVVEYNEQFF.

This clonotype appeared many times. Compared with germline, one end of the junction differs, possibly owing to a read error. V gene TRBV5-1 combines with J gene TRBJ1-2; D is perhaps TRBD1 (5 bases). Germline V CDR1 and CDR2: SGHRS, YFSETQ. The CDR3 loop spans 13 amino acids. The CDR3 DNA reads TGTGCCAGCAGCTTAAGCGACAGCTATGGCTACACCTTC. Translation: CASSLSDSYGYTF. Full variable domain (missing parts from reference TRBV5-1 and TRBJ1-2): KAGVTQTPRYLIKTRGQQVTLSCSPISGHRSVSWYQQTPGQGLQFLFEYFSETQRNKGNFPGRFSGRQFSNSRSEMNVSTLELGDSALYLCASSLSDSYGYTFGSGTRLTVV.

This clonotype showed up just a few times. The chain is built from TRBV30 and TRBJ2-7; D is ambiguous. Looked up from germline, CDR1 is GTSNPN and CDR2 is SVGIG (reference sequence). This CDR3 region has 12 residues. The V gene lost 0 bases and the J gene lost 5 bases, with 8 bases spanning the gap. The CDR3 DNA reads as TGTGCCTGGAGTGTAAGGTTTGACGAGCAGTACTTC. Residues: CAWSVRFDEQYF.

This clonotype has a count of ten or more. The genes are TRBV7-8 and TRBJ2-1, with TRBD2 matching over 15 bases. This CDR3 has 15 amino acids. Germline assignment: CDR1 SGHVS and CDR2 FQNEAQ. The trim removed 7 bases at V and 6 bases at J, leaving 4 bases unmatched. The CDR3 coding sequence is TGTGCCAGCAACATGGGACTAGCGGGAGGCAATGAGCAGTTCTTC. This encodes CASNMGLAGGNEQFF. Filled out from reference TRBV7-8 and TRBJ2-1, the complete variable domain reads GAGVSQSPRYKVAKRGQDVALRCDPISGHVSLFWYQQALGQGPEFLTYFQNEAQLDKSGLPSDRFFAERPEGSVSTLKIQRTQQEDSAVYLCASNMGLAGGNEQFFGPGTRLTVL.

This chain joins TRBV16 and TRBJ2-7; possibly TRBD2 for D (5 bases). CDR1 and CDR2 from the germline V gene are KGHSY and FQNENV. V dropped 1 base and J dropped 6 bases, with 16 bases sitting between them. This CDR3 has 15 amino acids. The chain's CDR3 is CASSQFSRGGSEQYF. The CDR3 DNA reads as TGTGCCAGCAGCCAATTTTCCAGAGGAGGTTCCGAGCAGTACTTC.

This chain links TRBV15 with TRBJ1-1; D is undetermined. The V gene's germline CDR1 is LNHNV and CDR2 YYDKDF (reference sequence). V was clipped by 2 bases and J by 1 base, with 5 bases between them. This CDR3 has 13 amino acids. CDR3 nucleotides: TGTGCCACCAGCAGATACAAGAACACTGAAGCTTTCTTT. It translates to CATSRYKNTEAFF.

In this sample, this clonotype turned up once. V is TRBV20-1 and J is TRBJ2-1, with D maybe TRBD1 (6 bases). This CDR3 has 14 residues. CDR1 is DFQATT and CDR2 is SNEGSKA in the germline V gene (reference sequence). The V gene lost 5 bases and the J gene lost 5 bases, with 16 bases spanning the gap. The chain's CDR3 is CSAPRQVKDNEQFF. In DNA form, the CDR3 reads TGCAGTGCTCCTAGACAGGTAAAGGACAATGAGCAGTTCTTC.

This clonotype was counted a few times. The chain employs TRBV7-9 and TRBJ2-7; the match to TRBD1 covers 7 bases. This CDR3 is built from 14 residues. From germline, CDR1 is SEHNR and CDR2 FQNEAQ (reference sequence). V gave up 2 bases and J gave up 5 bases; unmatched junction bases: 6. CDR3 sequence (DNA): TGTGCCAGCAGCTTATCTGACAGGGCGGACGAGCAGTACTTC. Amino acid sequence: CASSLSDRADEQYF.

This sequence joins TRBV30 and TRBJ1-2; the match to TRBD1 covers 8 bases. From germline, CDR1 is GTSNPN and CDR2 SVGIG (reference sequence). The CDR3 totals 14 residues. Trimming at V came to 3 bases and at J to 13 bases, leaving 16 bases not matched to a gene. CDR3 in amino acids: CAWSQKGTGAATTF. The CDR3 region has the DNA TGTGCCTGGAGCCAAAAGGGGACAGGCGCCGCTACCACCTTC.

This clonotype was counted ten times or more. The chain couples TRBV3-1 to TRBJ2-3; 8 bases are a match to TRBD2. Unmatched junction bases numbered 9, after V lost 6 bases and J lost 4 bases. This CDR3 spans 15 amino acids. Germline CDR1 and CDR2: LGHDT and YNNKEL (reference sequence). The CDR3 bases are TGTGCCAGCAGTCACGCAGCGGGAGCACCAGATACGCAGTATTTT. Its translation is CASSHAAGAPDTQYF.

Only a few counts were recorded for this clonotype. Just one base apart from a much larger clone, this may be a read error. The CDR3 loop reads CASSQAGHVAGELLF. The CDR3 bases are TGTGCCAGCAGCCAAGCGGGACATGTGGCCGGGGAGCTGTTGTTT. The chain has TRBV7-9 and TRBJ2-2; tentative D call: TRBD2 (7 bases). This CDR3 has 15 residues. Looked up from germline, CDR1 is SEHNR and CDR2 is FQNEAQ (reference sequence).

This clonotype was counted once. The chain recombines TRBV9 with TRBJ2-1, with 10 nucleotides matching TRBD2. There are 15 residues in the CDR3. V gave up 4 bases and J gave up 7 bases; unmatched junction bases: 8. Germline CDR1 and CDR2: SGDLS and YYNGEE. CDR3 sequence: CASSSTSGTMNEQFF. The CDR3, as DNA: TGTGCCAGCAGCTCTACTAGCGGGACTATGAATGAGCAGTTCTTC. Using reference TRBV9 and TRBJ2-1 for the parts outside the CDR3, the full variable domain is DSGVTQTPKHLITATGQRVTLRCSPRSGDLSVYWYQQSLDQGLQFLIQYYNGEERAKGNILERFSAQQFPDLHSELNLSSLELGDSALYFCASSSTSGTMNEQFFGPGTRLTVL.

This clonotype was seen ten or more times. The chain links TRBV5-1 to TRBJ2-5; TRBD1 aligns across 11 bases. With 0 bases clipped from V and 5 bases from J, the junction kept 6 bases outside the gene matches. The CDR3 consists of 16 residues. The V gene's germline CDR1 is SGHRS and CDR2 YFSETQ. In DNA, the CDR3 is TGCGCCAGCAGCTTGGCTGGACAGGGGGCGGGGGAGACCCAGTACTTC. Translating gives CASSLAGQGAGETQYF.

This clonotype was seen at least ten times. The chain couples TRBV20-1 to TRBJ1-5, with TRBD1 matching 8 bases. This CDR3 contains 15 residues. Germline lookup yields CDR1 DFQATT and CDR2 SNEGSKA (reference sequence). V dropped 8 bases and J dropped 0; count of bases not matched to a gene: 9. CDR3 DNA sequence: TGCAGTTCCCGACAGGGGATGTATAGCAATCAGCCCCAGCATTTT. Translation: CSSRQGMYSNQPQHF.

This sequence joins TRBV27 and TRBJ2-2; D not certain. Trimming removed 3 bases at V and 3 bases at J, with 2 bases between. Germline V CDR1 and CDR2: MNHEY, SMNVEV (reference sequence). This CDR3 region has 12 residues. The DNA of the CDR3 is TGTGCCAGCAGTTTTTACACCGGGGAGCTGTTTTTT. It translates to CASSFYTGELFF.

The sample holds many counts of this clonotype. The V call is TRBV20-1, the J call TRBJ2-7, with 8 bases identical to TRBD1. The CDR3 is made up of 13 amino acids. With V trimmed by 4 bases and J by 3 bases, 5 bases remained unmatched. From germline, CDR1 is DFQATT and CDR2 SNEGSKA (reference sequence). The chain's CDR3 is CSATGGAFYEQYF. For the CDR3, the DNA is TGCAGTGCTACAGGGGGCGCATTCTACGAGCAGTACTTC.

This clonotype appeared a few times. V gene TRBV7-9 combines with J gene TRBJ2-1, with TRBD1 matching over 9 bases. The germline V gene has CDR1 SEHNR and CDR2 FQNEAQ (reference sequence). The CDR3 consists of 21 residues. V lost 3 bases to trimming and J lost 3 bases; unmatched junction nucleotides: 21. CDR3: CASSFLFGQGMSSERYNEQFF. In DNA, the CDR3 is TGTGCCAGCAGCTTCTTATTTGGACAGGGGATGTCGAGTGAGCGCTACAATGAGCAGTTCTTC.

The chain uses TRBV19 and TRBJ2-7; 10 bases line up with TRBD1. Losses at the gene ends were 5 bases for V and 3 bases for J; bases not matched to a gene: 7. The CDR3 spans 15 residues. The germline V gene has CDR1 LNHDA and CDR2 SQIVND (reference sequence). Here the CDR3 reads CASSVWTGGIYEQYF. CDR3 nucleotides: TGTGCCAGTAGTGTGTGGACAGGGGGTATCTACGAGCAGTACTTC.

The sample holds a few counts of this clonotype. The junction departs from germline at one end; a sequencing error may be responsible. The V gene is TRBV29-1, the J gene TRBJ1-2; D is unresolved. The germline CDR1 and CDR2 sequences are SQVTM and ANQGSEA. The CDR3 contains 14 residues. The CDR3 nucleotides read TGCAGCGCTGAACAGACGGATGATAACTATGGCTACACCTTC. Encoded protein: CSAEQTDDNYGYTF.

This clonotype has a count of ten or more. The chain has TRBV12-3 or TRBV12-4 and TRBJ2-5; 8 bases align to TRBD2. The CDR3 is made up of 14 amino acids. V gave up 6 bases and J gave up 1 base; unmatched junction bases: 4. CDR3: CASSPGGAQETQYF. CDR3 bases: TGTGCCAGCAGCCCCGGGGGGGCCCAAGAGACCCAGTACTTC.

In its sample, this clonotype was seen many times. This chain uses TRBV3-1 with TRBJ2-7; 7 bases are shared with TRBD1. With 10 bases clipped from V and 2 bases from J, the junction kept 2 bases outside the gene matches. This CDR3 is 11 amino acids long. Germline-derived CDR1 and CDR2 are LGHDT and YNNKEL (reference sequence). CDR3 bases: TGTGCCACCGGGACAGCCTACGAGCAGTACTTC. It yields the protein CATGTAYEQYF.

J is TRBJ2-1 and V is TRBV6-5; D not certain. Germline V gene lookup returns CDR1 MNHEY and CDR2 SVGAGI. This CDR3 spans 14 amino acids. Trimming cost V 4 bases and J 9 bases, with 16 bases left between them. The CDR3 here is CASSSGFKFGEQFF. The CDR3 DNA reads as TGTGCCAGCAGTTCCGGGTTTAAGTTTGGTGAGCAGTTCTTC.

To note about this clonotype: One end of the junction is discordant with germline, which a read error may explain. This rearrangement joins TRBV4-1 to TRBJ2-1, with a weak D call TRBD1 (6 bases). The CDR3 has 14 residues. Germline V gene data show CDR1 as MGHRA and CDR2 as YSYEKL. The CDR3 here is CASSQRGSYNERFF. The CDR3 DNA reads TGCGCCAGCAGCCAAAGGGGGAGTTACAATGAGCGGTTCTTC.

This clonotype came up a few times. The chain has TRBV19 and TRBJ1-1; weak D call: TRBD1 (5 bases). V gave up 8 bases and J gave up 0 bases, with 13 bases separating them. The CDR3 sequence is 14 residues long. Germline V gene lookup returns CDR1 LNHDA and CDR2 SQIVND (reference sequence). CDR3 sequence: CASGSGTVNTEAFF. CDR3 nucleotide sequence: TGTGCCAGTGGATCCGGGACTGTGAACACTGAAGCTTTCTTT.

The table lists this clonotype with many counts. The chain recombines TRBV7-9 with TRBJ2-1, with D possibly being TRBD2 (6 bases). CDR3 length: 14 residues. Germline CDR1 SEHNR, CDR2 FQNEAQ (reference sequence). The V end was cut by 3 bases, the J end by 5 bases, with 11 bases between. In nucleotides, the CDR3 is TGTGCCAGCAGCTTCGGGACTGATAACAATGAGCAGTTCTTC. As protein: CASSFGTDNNEQFF.

This clonotype was picked up many times. The rearrangement uses TRBV11-2 and TRBJ2-5; unclear D gene. V was pared by 2 bases and J by 7 bases, with 5 bases between. The CDR3 has 11 amino acids. Looked up from germline, CDR1 is SGHAT and CDR2 is FQNNGV. The CDR3 spells CASSLMGTQYF. CDR3 DNA sequence: TGTGCCAGCAGCTTAATGGGGACCCAGTACTTC.

This clonotype was seen a few times. The rearrangement uses TRBV6-5 and TRBJ2-3; D call uncertain. Trimming pared 0 bases from V and 8 bases from J, leaving 15 bases between. CDR1 is MNHEY, CDR2 SVGAGI, per germline. The CDR3 is 15 residues long. The CDR3 DNA is TGTGCCAGCAGTTACTCCGGATGGGCCTTAGGTACGCAGTATTTT. This translates into CASSYSGWALGTQYF.

This clonotype has just a few counts. This sequence joins TRBV20-1 and TRBJ2-1, with TRBD2 identical over 7 bases. CDR1 is DFQATT and CDR2 is SNEGSKA in the germline V gene (reference sequence). The CDR3 sequence is 16 residues long. J was trimmed by 2 bases and V by 2 bases; bases with no gene match: 9. The CDR3 bases are TGCAGTGCTAGACCTATCAAGCGGGACCCCTACAATGAGCAGTTCTTC. Protein product: CSARPIKRDPYNEQFF.